Listed here are 30 T cell receptor beta chains from one sample, sequenced in a study of patients and donors after allogeneic stem cell transplantation. A single record per CDR3 protein comes from TCRdb applying MiXCR to the RT-PCR reads. The table includes about 960,000 distinct CDR3 sequences, about 20% detected once. Sequencing was done on a sample of blood, either unsorted or a sorted T cell fraction (not recorded which). All receptors come from a human donor who was either an allogeneic HSCT recipient or a stem cell or donor lymphocyte infusion donor (not recorded which). It is not recorded whose cells these are; they may come from a transplant donor.

This clonotype was picked up a small number of times. The chain links TRBV4-3 to TRBJ2-7; 11 bases match TRBD2. Germline V gene sequence: CDR1 LGHNA, CDR2 YSLEER. V lost 3 bases, J lost 2 bases, and 3 bases stayed unmatched. The CDR3 loop spans 15 amino acids. CDR3 nucleotide sequence: TGCGCCAGCAGCCAGGGTAGCGGGGGGGCCTACGAGCAGTACTTC. It yields the protein CASSQGSGGAYEQYF.

The chain carries TRBV28 and TRBJ1-1; D is uncertain. Per germline, CDR1 MDHEN and CDR2 SYDVKM. This CDR3 has 13 residues. The V end was cut by 3 bases, the J end by 4 bases, with 9 bases between. The chain's CDR3 is CASSLGESTEAFF. DNA for the CDR3: TGTGCCAGCAGTTTGGGCGAGAGCACTGAAGCTTTCTTT.

There are many counts of this clonotype. The chain links TRBV9 to TRBJ2-1; D remains ambiguous. CDR3 length: 12 amino acids. Trimming shortened V by 1 base and J by 6 bases, and 5 bases separated the two germline ends. The germline V gene has CDR1 SGDLS and CDR2 YYNGEE. The CDR3 coding sequence is TGTGCCAGCAGCGTAAATATCAATGAGCAGTTCTTC. Translation: CASSVNINEQFF.

The V call is TRBV4-1, the J call TRBJ2-3, with no clear D. Per the germline V gene, CDR1 is MGHRA and CDR2 is YSYEKL. The CDR3 runs to 14 residues. V lost 2 bases and J 3 bases, leaving 9 bases between the germline ends. The CDR3 sequence: CASSQPTRTDTQYF. The CDR3 DNA is TGCGCCAGCAGCCAACCCACCCGTACAGATACGCAGTATTTT.

This clonotype was picked up a small number of times. The chain carries TRBV29-1 and TRBJ2-3; D is perhaps TRBD2 (7 bases). The CDR3 covers 15 residues. V was pared by 4 bases and J by 2 bases, with 16 bases between. Germline V CDR1 and CDR2: SQVTM, ANQGSEA. For the CDR3, the DNA is TGCAGCGTTGTGTCCTCCGGGGGGCCCACAGATACGCAGTATTTT. As protein: CSVVSSGGPTDTQYF.

This clonotype came up a few times. The V gene is TRBV20-1, the J gene TRBJ1-1; no clear D gene. Looked up from germline, CDR1 is DFQATT and CDR2 is SNEGSKA (reference sequence). V was pared by 0 bases and J by 2 bases, with 7 bases between. CDR3 length: 13 amino acids. This CDR3 reads CSARDWGNTEAFF. CDR3 in DNA: TGCAGTGCTAGAGATTGGGGAAACACTGAAGCTTTCTTT.

The V gene is TRBV7-9, the J gene TRBJ2-3, with D tentatively TRBD2 (6 bases). CDR1 and CDR2 from the germline V gene are SEHNR and FQNEAQ (reference sequence). Trimming pared 4 bases from V and 13 bases from J, leaving 15 bases between. The CDR3 extends over 12 amino acids. CDR3 nucleotide sequence: TGTGCCAGCAGCTCCGGGAGCGTTCGGGAGTATTTT. Residues: CASSSGSVREYF.

This clonotype was counted between two and nine times. The chain has TRBV29-1 and TRBJ1-2; a weak D match, TRBD1 (6 bases). The germline gives CDR1 SQVTM, CDR2 ANQGSEA. There are 12 residues in the CDR3. V shed 4 bases and J shed 6 bases, with 12 bases lying between them. For the CDR3, the DNA is TGCAGCGTTGTTCTTCCAGGGGATGGCTACACCTTC. It codes for CSVVLPGDGYTF.

Turning to this clonotype: The junction shows a germline mismatch at one end, possibly a read error. V gene TRBV25-1 combines with J gene TRBJ2-1, with TRBD1 matching 9 bases. The length of the CDR3 is 14 residues. CDR1 is MGHDK and CDR2 is SYGVNS in the germline V gene. CDR3 loop: CATGRDRDHNEQIF. CDR3 nucleotide sequence: TGTGCCACCGGCCGGGACAGGGACCACAATGAGCAGATCTTC.

This clonotype was seen more than once but under ten times. The rearrangement uses TRBV5-1 and TRBJ2-2; 16 bases line up with TRBD2. CDR3 length: 18 amino acids. Germline loops: CDR1 SGHRS, CDR2 YFSETQ. Germline trimming cut 4 bases from V and 4 bases from J; bases unmatched to any gene: 7. CDR3 amino acids: CASSPPGLAGGITGELFF. The CDR3 nucleotides are TGCGCCAGCAGCCCACCGGGACTAGCGGGAGGGATCACCGGGGAGCTGTTTTTT.

The V gene is TRBV6-1, the J gene TRBJ2-7; TRBD2 matches 9 bases. Germline values: CDR1 MNHNS, CDR2 SASEGT. This CDR3 region has 15 residues. Germline trimming cut 10 bases from V and 7 bases from J; bases unmatched to any gene: 17. The chain's CDR3 is CATSAWVAGAGEQYF. In DNA, the CDR3 is TGTGCCACCTCAGCGTGGGTAGCGGGGGCAGGGGAGCAGTACTTC.

V is TRBV6-4 and J is TRBJ1-2; D is unresolved. This CDR3 contains 15 residues. Germline CDR1 MRHNA, CDR2 SNTAGT. V was shortened by 4 bases and J by 7 bases, with 19 bases between the two germline ends. The CDR3 DNA sequence: TGTGCCAGCAGTGTTAGGAATCGGGGTGCGGTTGGCTACACCTTC. As protein: CASSVRNRGAVGYTF.

A few counts support this clonotype. This sequence joins TRBV7-2 and TRBJ2-2, with a tentative D call TRBD2 (5 bases). Trimming took off 2 bases at V and 5 bases at J, with 12 bases between the two ends. Germline V gives CDR1 SGHTA, CDR2 FQGNSA. The CDR3 extends over 15 amino acids. In DNA, the CDR3 is TGTGCCAGCAGCTTATGGACTCCCATGACCGGGGAGCTGTTTTTT. Translated: CASSLWTPMTGELFF.

In this sample, this clonotype turned up a few times. The chain carries TRBV29-1 and TRBJ2-5; D uncertain. V lost 5 bases, J lost 5 bases, and 12 bases lay in between. CDR1 is SQVTM and CDR2 is ANQGSEA in the germline V gene. CDR3 length equals 12 residues. Here the CDR3 DNA reads TGCAGCGTTCGAACAGTCGGCGAGACCCAGTACTTC. Amino acids: CSVRTVGETQYF.

In this sample, this clonotype turned up many times. This sequence joins TRBV6-1 and TRBJ2-1, with 9 nucleotides matching TRBD1. The CDR3 extends over 16 amino acids. In germline, CDR1 is MNHNS, CDR2 SASEGT. The V and J ends lost 5 bases and 3 bases, in that order; junction bases with no gene match: 8. Here the CDR3 DNA reads TGTGCCAGCAGTCAAGGAGGGACAGGGAACTACAATGAGCAGTTCTTC. This codes for CASSQGGTGNYNEQFF.

A few counts support this clonotype. The chain joins TRBV10-3 to TRBJ2-7; D tentatively fits TRBD1 or TRBD2 (5 bases each). The V gene's germline CDR1 is ENHRY and CDR2 SYGVKD. The CDR3 has 14 amino acids. V was clipped by 6 bases and J by 1 base, with 13 bases between them. DNA of the CDR3: TGTGCCATCAGCCAAGGGACCCAGTCCTACGAGCAGTACTTC. This sequence encodes CAISQGTQSYEQYF.

In its sample, this clonotype was seen a few times. The V call is TRBV3-1, the J call TRBJ1-5; D uncertain. This CDR3 region has 14 residues. Germline assignment: CDR1 LGHDT and CDR2 YNNKEL (reference sequence). Trimming took 2 bases from V and 0 from J, leaving 5 bases between them. The CDR3 DNA is TGTGCCAGCAGCCAATCCCATAGCAATCAGCCCCAGCATTTT. Translation gives CASSQSHSNQPQHF.

The V gene is TRBV7-8, the J gene TRBJ2-7; D may correspond to TRBD1 or TRBD2 (5 bases each). Germline loops: CDR1 SGHVS, CDR2 FQNEAQ. Between the trimmed V and J ends, which lost 1 base and 0 bases, there was a span of 13 bases. The length of the CDR3 is 16 residues. The CDR3 region is CASSLEGRISSYEQYF. CDR3 coding DNA: TGTGCCAGCAGCTTAGAGGGACGGATAAGCTCCTACGAGCAGTACTTC.

The chain recombines TRBV24-1 with TRBJ2-1; D might be TRBD2 (6 bases). Germline CDR1 is KGHDR and CDR2 is SFDVKD. CDR3 length: 15 residues. V was clipped by 1 base and J by 4 bases, with 10 bases between them. The chain's CDR3 is CATSDLRRGYNEQFF. CDR3 bases: TGTGCCACCAGTGATTTAAGGCGGGGTTACAATGAGCAGTTCTTC.

This clonotype showed up just a few times. This chain connects TRBV25-1 to TRBJ1-2; TRBD1 might be the D (6 bases). V was trimmed by 10 bases and J by 0 bases, leaving 21 bases between them. This CDR3 spans 16 amino acids. Germline V gives CDR1 MGHDK, CDR2 SYGVNS. The CDR3: CATYYVRDTTNYGYTF. CDR3 sequence (DNA): TGTGCCACTTATTATGTCCGGGACACAACTAACTATGGCTACACCTTC.

This rearrangement joins TRBV9 to TRBJ2-4; D not certain. CDR1 is SGDLS, CDR2 YYNGEE, per germline. The CDR3 runs 13 residues. V gave up 4 bases and J gave up 8 bases, with 13 bases separating them. Here the CDR3 reads CASSSAARDIQYF. CDR3 nucleotide sequence: TGTGCCAGCAGCTCAGCCGCTAGGGACATTCAGTACTTC.

This chain connects TRBV10-3 to TRBJ2-7; D remains ambiguous. CDR1 is ENHRY and CDR2 is SYGVKD in the germline V gene. The CDR3 runs 13 residues. V was shortened by 9 bases and J by 7 bases, with 19 bases between the two germline ends. In nucleotides, the CDR3 is TGTGCCATAAACCCCACCGGAGTTTTGGAGCAGTACTTC. It is translated as CAINPTGVLEQYF.

The chain uses TRBV5-6 and TRBJ1-2; a possible D gene is TRBD1 (6 bases). V was cut by 2 bases and J by 3 bases, with 14 bases left in between. The germline V gene encodes CDR1 SGHDT and CDR2 YYEEEE. The CDR3 is 15 residues long. This CDR3 reads CASSFAGQSYYGYTF. The CDR3 DNA sequence: TGTGCCAGCAGCTTCGCTGGACAGTCTTACTATGGCTACACCTTC.

V gene TRBV14 combines with J gene TRBJ2-5; D might be TRBD2 (5 bases). V lost 4 bases, J lost 5 bases, and 14 bases lay in between. Germline V CDR1 and CDR2: SGHDN, FVKESK. The CDR3 covers 14 residues. As DNA, the CDR3 is TGTGCCAGCAGCCCAGACATCACGGGGGAGACCCAGTACTTC. It yields the protein CASSPDITGETQYF.

Only a few counts were recorded for this clonotype. The V and J genes are TRBV9 and TRBJ2-4, with D hard to call. Trimming removed 5 bases from V and 9 bases from J, with 15 bases in between. CDR3 length: 13 residues. CDR1 and CDR2 from the germline V gene are SGDLS and YYNGEE. The chain's CDR3 is CASSLSGFGIQYF. CDR3 bases: TGTGCCAGCAGTCTTTCCGGGTTTGGCATTCAGTACTTC.

V usage is TRBV4-2 and J usage is TRBJ2-2; possibly TRBD1 or TRBD2 for D (5 bases each). Between the trimmed V and J ends, which lost 5 bases and 5 bases, there was a span of 18 bases. The CDR3 is made up of 16 amino acids. The germline V gene encodes CDR1 LGHNA and CDR2 YNFKEQ. CDR3 sequence (DNA): TGTGCCAGCAGCTCGGGACCCTCCGAAGTAACCGGGGAGCTGTTTTTT. Translating gives CASSSGPSEVTGELFF.

This clonotype showed up just a few times. The chain is built from TRBV5-1 and TRBJ2-1, with TRBD2 matching 9 bases. Germline CDR1 reads SGHRS; CDR2 reads YFSETQ. V gave up 1 base and J gave up 6 bases; unmatched junction bases: 8. There are 16 residues in the CDR3. CDR3 nucleotide sequence: TGCGCCAGCAGCTTGAGTTCGCGGGGGGGCCGCAATGAGCAGTTCTTC. Translated, it gives CASSLSSRGGRNEQFF.

This clonotype was seen a handful of times. The gene calls are TRBV12-3 or TRBV12-4 and TRBJ2-1, with TRBD2 matching over 8 bases. The CDR3 runs to 15 residues. V lost 4 bases, J lost 3 bases, and 5 bases stayed unmatched. The CDR3 bases are TGTGCCAGCAGTTCTAGCGGGCCGCTCTACAATGAGCAGTTCTTC. It yields the protein CASSSSGPLYNEQFF.

This clonotype appeared a few times. The CDR3 reads CASSLPGMNTEAFF. CDR3 sequence (DNA): TGTGCCAGCAGCTTACCGGGAATGAACACTGAAGCTTTCTTT. The chain uses TRBV11-3 and TRBJ1-1; no clear D. V was pared by 2 bases and J by 0 bases, with 7 bases between. The germline V gene encodes CDR1 SGHNT and CDR2 YENEEA. The CDR3 spans 14 residues. The complete variable domain, with remaining parts taken from reference TRBV11-3 and TRBJ1-1, reads EAGVVQSPRYKIIEKKQPVAFWCNPISGHNTLYWYLQNLGQGPELLIRYENEEAVDDSQLPKDRFSAERLKGVDSTLKIQPAELGDSAVYLCASSLPGMNTEAFFGQGTRLTVV.

This clonotype was detected a few times. The chain carries TRBV7-2 and TRBJ2-1; a weak D match, TRBD1 (5 bases). Between the trimmed V and J ends, which lost 2 bases and 9 bases, there was a span of 8 bases. Germline lookup yields CDR1 SGHTA and CDR2 FQGNSA. The CDR3 has 12 amino acids. In nucleotides, the CDR3 is TGTGCCAGCAGCTTAAGCAGGGCTGAGCAGTTCTTC. Translated: CASSLSRAEQFF.